The clone carrying this T cell receptor beta chain was detected a few times. Antigen: not known. This sample was taken from a study of T cell responses to AZD1222 COVID-19 vaccine. General study findings and limits: Of spike-specific TCRs, nearly half reportedly target regions left unmutated in variants.

CDR1 SGHDT and CDR2 YYEEEE come from the germline V gene. V dropped 0 bases and J dropped 1 base, with 1 base sitting between them. The length of the CDR3 is 12 residues. The table came from immunoSEQ multiplex PCR; TCRdb's copy has only in-frame clones and leaves some out. The repertoire holds tens of thousands of clones, with approximately 88% as singletons. This clonotype was obtained from an adult in good health. The V and J genes are TRBV5-6 and TRBJ1-2; D not certain. This specimen consisted of peripheral blood, obtained on day 0 of MenACWY control vaccination. The CDR3 reads CASSLGNYGYTF. CDR3 nucleotides: TGTGCCAGCAGCTTGGGTAACTATGGCTACACCTTC.